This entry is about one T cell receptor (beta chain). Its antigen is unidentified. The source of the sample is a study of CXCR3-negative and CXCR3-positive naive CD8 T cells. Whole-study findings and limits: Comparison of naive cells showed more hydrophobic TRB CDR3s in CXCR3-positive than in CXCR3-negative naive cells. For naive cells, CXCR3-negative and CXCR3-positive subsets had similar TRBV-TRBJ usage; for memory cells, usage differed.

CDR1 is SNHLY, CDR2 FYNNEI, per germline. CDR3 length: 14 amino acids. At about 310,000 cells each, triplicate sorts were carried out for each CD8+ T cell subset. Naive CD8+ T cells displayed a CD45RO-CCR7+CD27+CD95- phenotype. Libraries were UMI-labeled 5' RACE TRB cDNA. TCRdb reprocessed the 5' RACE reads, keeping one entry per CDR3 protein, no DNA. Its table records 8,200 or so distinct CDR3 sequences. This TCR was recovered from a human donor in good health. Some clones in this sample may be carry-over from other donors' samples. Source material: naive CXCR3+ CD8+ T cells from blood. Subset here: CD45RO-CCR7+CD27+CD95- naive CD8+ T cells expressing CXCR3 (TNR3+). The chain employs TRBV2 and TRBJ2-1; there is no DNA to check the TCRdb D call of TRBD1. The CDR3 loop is CATTPGSSYNEQFF. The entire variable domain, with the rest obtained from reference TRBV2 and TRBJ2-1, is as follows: EPEVTQTPSHQVTQMGQEVILRCVPISNHLYFYWYRQILGQKVEFLVSFYNNEISEKSEIFDDQFSVERPDGSNFTLKIRSTKLEDSAMYFCATTPGSSYNEQFFGPGTRLTVL.